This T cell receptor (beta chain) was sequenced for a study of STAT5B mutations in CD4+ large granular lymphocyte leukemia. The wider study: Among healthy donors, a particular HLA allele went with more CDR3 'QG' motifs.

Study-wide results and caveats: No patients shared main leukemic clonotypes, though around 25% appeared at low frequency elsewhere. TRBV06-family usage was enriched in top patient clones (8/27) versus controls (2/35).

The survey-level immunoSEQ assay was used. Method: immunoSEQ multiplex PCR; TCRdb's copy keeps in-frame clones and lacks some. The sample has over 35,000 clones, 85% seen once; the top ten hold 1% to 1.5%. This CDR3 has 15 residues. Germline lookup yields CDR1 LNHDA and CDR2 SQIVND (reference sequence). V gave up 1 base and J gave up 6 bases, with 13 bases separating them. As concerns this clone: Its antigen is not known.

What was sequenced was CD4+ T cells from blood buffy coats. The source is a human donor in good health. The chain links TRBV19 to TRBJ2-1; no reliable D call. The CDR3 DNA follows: TGTGCCAGTAGTATAGTGAGTGGGCTCATCAATGAGCAGTTCTTC. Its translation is CASSIVSGLINEQFF.